Included here is one T cell receptor beta chain sequence, with context. Authors' processing steps: By means of reference gene primer amplification, nucleated cell counts were estimated. Repertoires were generated with immunoSEQ multiplex PCR, while TCRdb's copy carries only in-frame clones and drops some. From that table come the V and J calls and clone size; the DNA was used to work out D and trimming. Among about 51,000 clones listed, about 91% were seen once. This CDR3 comprises 17 residues. Between the trimmed V and J ends, which lost 4 bases and 0 bases, there was a span of 16 bases. The germline V gene has CDR1 SGHTA and CDR2 FQGNSA. This entry is derived from a study of blood T cell repertoires in COVID-19. The wider study: Researchers got acute and convalescent COVID-19 samples from the United States, Italy and Spain. T cells, B-cell-depleted T cells, or PBMCs provided the cDNA or gDNA that served as material.

This sequence joins TRBV7-2 and TRBJ2-4; D remains unclear. Input material: peripheral blood. The clonotype originates from a man over 45 with acute or convalescent COVID-19. CDR3: CASSSRSAALAKNIQYF. CDR3 nucleotides: TGTGCCAGCAGCTCTCGGTCGGCGGCACTAGCCAAAAACATTCAGTACTTC.